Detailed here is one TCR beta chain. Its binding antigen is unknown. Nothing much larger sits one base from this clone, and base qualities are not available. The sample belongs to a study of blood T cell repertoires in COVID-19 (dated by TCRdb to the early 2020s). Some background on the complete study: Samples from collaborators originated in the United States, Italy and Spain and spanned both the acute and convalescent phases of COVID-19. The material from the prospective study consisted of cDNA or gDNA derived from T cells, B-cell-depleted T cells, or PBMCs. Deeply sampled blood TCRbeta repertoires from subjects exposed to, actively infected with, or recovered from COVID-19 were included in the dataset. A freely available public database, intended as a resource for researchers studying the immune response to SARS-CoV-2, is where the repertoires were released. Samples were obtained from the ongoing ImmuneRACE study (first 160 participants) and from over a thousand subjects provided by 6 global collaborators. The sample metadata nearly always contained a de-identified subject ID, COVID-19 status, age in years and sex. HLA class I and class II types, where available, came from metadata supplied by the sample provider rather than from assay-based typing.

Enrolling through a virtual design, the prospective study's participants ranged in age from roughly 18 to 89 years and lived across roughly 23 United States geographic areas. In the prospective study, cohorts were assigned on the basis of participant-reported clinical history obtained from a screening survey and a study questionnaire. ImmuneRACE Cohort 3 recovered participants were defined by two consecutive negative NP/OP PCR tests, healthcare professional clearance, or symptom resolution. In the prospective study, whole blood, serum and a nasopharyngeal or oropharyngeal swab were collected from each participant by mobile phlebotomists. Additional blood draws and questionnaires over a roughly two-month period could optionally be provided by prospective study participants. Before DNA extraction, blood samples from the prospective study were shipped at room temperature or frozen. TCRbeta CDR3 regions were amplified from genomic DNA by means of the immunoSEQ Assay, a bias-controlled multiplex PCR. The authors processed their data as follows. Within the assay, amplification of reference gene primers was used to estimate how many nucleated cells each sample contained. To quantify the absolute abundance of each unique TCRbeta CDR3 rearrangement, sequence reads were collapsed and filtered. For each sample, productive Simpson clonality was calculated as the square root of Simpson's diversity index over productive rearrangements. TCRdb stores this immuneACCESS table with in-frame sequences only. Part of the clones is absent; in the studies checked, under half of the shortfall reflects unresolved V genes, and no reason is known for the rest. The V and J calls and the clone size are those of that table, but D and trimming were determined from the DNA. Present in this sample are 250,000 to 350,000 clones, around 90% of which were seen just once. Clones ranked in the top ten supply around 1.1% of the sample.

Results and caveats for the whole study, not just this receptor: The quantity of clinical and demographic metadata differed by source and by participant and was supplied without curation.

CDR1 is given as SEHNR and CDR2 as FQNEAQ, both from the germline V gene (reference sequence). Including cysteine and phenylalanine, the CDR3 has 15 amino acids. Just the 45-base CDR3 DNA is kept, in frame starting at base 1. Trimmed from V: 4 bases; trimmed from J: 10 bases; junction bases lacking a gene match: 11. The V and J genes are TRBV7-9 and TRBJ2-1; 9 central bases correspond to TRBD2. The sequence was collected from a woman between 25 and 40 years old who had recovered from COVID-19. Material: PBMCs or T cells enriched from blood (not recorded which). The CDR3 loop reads CASSSTVAGVREQFF. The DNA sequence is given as TGTGCCAGCAGCTCTACGGTAGCGGGAGTTCGAGAGCAGTTCTTC.